Listed below are T cell receptor beta chains from one sample, sequenced in a study of Tregs in tolerant kidney transplant recipients. TCRdb keeps only in-frame clones here, not all; method: immunoSEQ multiplex PCR. The sample includes fewer than 80,000 clones, around 98% of them seen just once. The specimen was CD4+ T cells from blood, collected before the transplant. The origin of the receptors is a human donor who received a combined kidney and bone marrow transplant. The CDR3 runs from the conserved cysteine through the conserved F or W. The D gene is left open where the match is weak. A row's size may be missing; if present it is once, few, many or a size class.

V: TRBV11-2; length: 15; D: TRBD1; J: TRBJ2-7; size: .; DNA: TGTGCCAGCAGCTTAGAGGCGGGACAGGGGTACGAGCAGTACTTC; CDR3: CASSLEAGQGYEQYF
V: TRBV6-5; length: 14; D: TRBD1; J: TRBJ2-7; size: .; DNA: TGTGCCAGCAGTTACACAGGGGGCGGCTACGAGCAGTACTTC; CDR3: CASSYTGGGYEQYF
V: TRBV19; length: 15; D: .; J: TRBJ1-2; size: .; DNA: TGTGCCAGTAGTATAAACAGGCCATATGGACGTGGCTACACCTTC; CDR3: CASSINRPYGRGYTF
V: TRBV18; length: 14; D: TRBD2; J: TRBJ2-3; size: once; DNA: TGTGCCAGCTCACCCAGCGGGAAGACAGATACGCAGTATTTT; CDR3: CASSPSGKTDTQYF
V: TRBV19; length: 15; D: TRBD2; J: TRBJ2-5; size: .; DNA: TGTGCCAGTAGCCGAATAATGGGGGGGCAAGAGACCCAGTACTTC; CDR3: CASSRIMGGQETQYF
V: TRBV7-9; length: 11; D: .; J: TRBJ1-2; size: .; DNA: TGTGCCAGCAGCCAGGTATATGGCTACACCTTC; CDR3: CASSQVYGYTF
V: TRBV9; length: 13; D: .; J: TRBJ2-5; size: .; DNA: TGTGCCAGCAGCTCTGCGGGGCAAGAGACCCAGTACTTC; CDR3: CASSSAGQETQYF
V: TRBV11-2; length: 15; D: .; J: TRBJ1-6; size: .; DNA: TGTGCCAGCAGCCCAAACAGGGCAGTGGGTTCACCCCTCCACTTT; CDR3: CASSPNRAVGSPLHF
V: TRBV21-1; length: 17; D: .; J: TRBJ2-1; size: .; DNA: TGTGCCAGCACCAAAGGGACTAGCGGGGGGGCCTTCAATGAGCAGTTCTTC; CDR3: CASTKGTSGGAFNEQFF
V: TRBV19; length: 15; D: TRBD2; J: TRBJ2-1; size: once; DNA: TGTGCCAGTAAGGGGACTAGCGCTTTTTACAATGAGCAGTTCTTC; CDR3: CASKGTSAFYNEQFF
V: TRBV18; length: 12; D: .; J: TRBJ2-3; size: .; DNA: TGTGCCAGCTCACCCTTCACAGATACGCAGTATTTT; CDR3: CASSPFTDTQYF
V: TRBV5-4; length: 16; D: .; J: TRBJ2-7; size: .; DNA: TGTGCCAGCAGCTTGGAGGGGATGTCAGTTACCTACGAGCAGTACTTC; CDR3: CASSLEGMSVTYEQYF
V: TRBV20-1; length: 11; D: .; J: TRBJ2-3; size: .; DNA: TGCAGTGCTCCCTCCACAGATACGCAGTATTTT; CDR3: CSAPSTDTQYF
V: TRBV9; length: 13; D: .; J: TRBJ1-1; size: .; DNA: TGTGCCAGCAGCGCGACAGTGAACACTGAAGCTTTCTTT; CDR3: CASSATVNTEAFF
V: TRBV9; length: 15; D: TRBD2; J: TRBJ2-7; size: .; DNA: TGTGCCAGCAGCCCGATACTAGCGGGAGTGTACGAGCAGTACTTC; CDR3: CASSPILAGVYEQYF
V: TRBV5-1; length: 16; D: TRBD1; J: TRBJ2-1; size: .; DNA: TGCGCCAGCAGCTTTCTCAGGGACAGGGGGGTGGATGAGCAGTTCTTC; CDR3: CASSFLRDRGVDEQFF
V: TRBV6-5; length: 15; D: TRBD1; J: TRBJ1-2; size: .; DNA: TGTGCCAGCAGTGCTCTGGGGACAGGGGGGTATGGCTACACCTTC; CDR3: CASSALGTGGYGYTF
V: TRBV6-1; length: 15; D: TRBD1; J: TRBJ1-1; size: .; DNA: TGTGCCAGCAGTGTCAACAGGGGGCTGGACACTGAAGCTTTCTTT; CDR3: CASSVNRGLDTEAFF
V: TRBV7-8; length: 16; D: .; J: TRBJ2-2; size: .; DNA: TGTGCCAGCAGCTTAGAGTCGACAGGGAACACCGGGGAGCTGTTTTTT; CDR3: CASSLESTGNTGELFF
V: TRBV12-5; length: 13; D: .; J: TRBJ1-1; size: .; DNA: TGTGCTAGTAACAGGGAACTGAACACTGAAGCTTTCTTT; CDR3: CASNRELNTEAFF
V: TRBV7-2; length: 17; D: TRBD2; J: TRBJ2-6; size: once; DNA: TGTGCCAGCAGCTGGACTAGCGACAGCTCTGGGGCCAACGTCCTGACTTTC; CDR3: CASSWTSDSSGANVLTF
V: TRBV28; length: 16; D: .; J: TRBJ1-5; size: .; DNA: TGTGCCAGCAGTTTGGAGATTAGGTCTAGCAATCAGCCCCAGCATTTT; CDR3: CASSLEIRSSNQPQHF
V: TRBV5-1; length: 15; D: .; J: TRBJ2-7; size: .; DNA: TGCGCCAGCAGCTTGGATCGTGGGCCCCCCTACGAGCAGTACTTC; CDR3: CASSLDRGPPYEQYF
V: TRBV28; length: 13; D: TRBD1; J: TRBJ1-2; size: .; DNA: TGTGCCAGCAAACAGACAGGGGACTATGGCTACACCTTC; CDR3: CASKQTGDYGYTF
V: TRBV5-5; length: 15; D: TRBD2; J: TRBJ2-1; size: .; DNA: TGTGCCAGCAGCGCGGGGGTAGTCGCCTACAATGAGCAGTTCTTC; CDR3: CASSAGVVAYNEQFF
V: TRBV11-2; length: 19; D: .; J: TRBJ1-1; size: .; DNA: TGTGCCAGCAGCCCCCTCGTCAATGTCTTAAGGCGGGGGAGTACTGAAGCTTTCTTT; CDR3: CASSPLVNVLRRGSTEAFF
V: TRBV11-3; length: 13; D: .; J: TRBJ2-1; size: .; DNA: TGTGCCAGCAGCAAGGCACAGTACAATGAGCAGTTCTTC; CDR3: CASSKAQYNEQFF
V: TRBV6-4; length: 16; D: TRBD1; J: TRBJ1-5; size: .; DNA: TGTGCCAGCAGTGAACAGGGGGCACTCATACCTCAGCCCCAGCATTTT; CDR3: CASSEQGALIPQPQHF
V: TRBV19; length: 14; D: TRBD2; J: TRBJ2-5; size: .; DNA: TGTGCCAGTAGTATAGCGGGGGGGAGTGAGACCCAGTACTTC; CDR3: CASSIAGGSETQYF
V: TRBV7-2; length: 13; D: .; J: TRBJ2-3; size: .; DNA: TGTGCCAGCAGCCCCACGGGGACAGATACGCAGTATTTT; CDR3: CASSPTGTDTQYF
V: TRBV29-1; length: 15; D: .; J: TRBJ2-5; size: .; DNA: TGCAGCGTTGACTCACTAGTCCCCAGACAAGAGACCCAGTACTTC; CDR3: CSVDSLVPRQETQYF
V: TRBV28; length: 15; D: .; J: TRBJ1-5; size: .; DNA: TGTGCCAGCAGTTCCCCCGCAGGAACTTATCAGCCCCAGCATTTT; CDR3: CASSSPAGTYQPQHF
V: TRBV19; length: 16; D: TRBD2; J: TRBJ2-7; size: once; DNA: TGTGCCAGTAGTGGGACTAGCGGGAGTTTAGCCTACGAGCAGTACTTC; CDR3: CASSGTSGSLAYEQYF
V: TRBV7-2; length: 15; D: .; J: TRBJ2-3; size: .; DNA: TGTGCCAGCAGCTTAGGTAACAGAGTGTGGGATACGCAGTATTTT; CDR3: CASSLGNRVWDTQYF
V: TRBV30; length: 14; D: TRBD2; J: TRBJ2-1; size: .; DNA: TGTGCCGGAAGACTAGCGACCCCCCCGGGGGAGCAGTTCTTC; CDR3: CAGRLATPPGEQFF
V: TRBV5-1; length: 14; D: .; J: TRBJ1-1; size: .; DNA: TGCGCCAGCAGCCCAACCACAGAGAACACTGAAGCTTTCTTT; CDR3: CASSPTTENTEAFF
V: TRBV19; length: 14; D: .; J: TRBJ2-5; size: .; DNA: TGTGCCAGTACCTGGCACAAGGGAGAGGAGACCCAGTACTTC; CDR3: CASTWHKGEETQYF
V: TRBV11-3; length: 16; D: .; J: TRBJ2-7; size: .; DNA: TGTGCCAGCAGCCCTCGCAGTCCGGGAGCTTCCTACGAGCAGTACTTC; CDR3: CASSPRSPGASYEQYF
V: TRBV2; length: 13; D: .; J: TRBJ1-2; size: .; DNA: TGTGCCAGCCTCTCTAACCCTAACTATGGCTACACCTTC; CDR3: CASLSNPNYGYTF
V: TRBV7-9; length: 16; D: .; J: TRBJ1-1; size: .; DNA: TGTGCCAGCAGCCGAAAGGGGAAGACAGTGAACACTGAAGCTTTCTTT; CDR3: CASSRKGKTVNTEAFF
V: TRBV13; length: 14; D: .; J: TRBJ2-1; size: .; DNA: TGTGCCAGCAGCTTAGACCCGGGACTGAATGAGCAGTTCTTC; CDR3: CASSLDPGLNEQFF
V: TRBV5-1; length: 15; D: .; J: TRBJ1-1; size: .; DNA: TGCGCCAGCAGCGTCTTATCGGGGGTCAGGAGTGAAGCTTTCTTT; CDR3: CASSVLSGVRSEAFF
V: TRBV11-3; length: 15; D: .; J: TRBJ1-1; size: .; DNA: TGTGCCAGCAGCTTAGGATGGGGGCCGAACACTGAAGCTTTCTTT; CDR3: CASSLGWGPNTEAFF
V: TRBV9; length: 15; D: TRBD2; J: TRBJ2-3; size: .; DNA: TGTGCCAGCAGCGTAAGGTCTAGCGGGGGGGATACGCAGTATTTT; CDR3: CASSVRSSGGDTQYF
V: TRBV27; length: 14; D: .; J: TRBJ2-2; size: .; DNA: TGTGCCAGCAGTCCTCTACGAAACTCCGGGGAGCTGTTTTTT; CDR3: CASSPLRNSGELFF
V: TRBV5-1; length: 14; D: TRBD1; J: TRBJ1-4; size: .; DNA: TGCGCCAGCAGCTCAGCCGGACAGGATGAAAAACTGTTTTTT; CDR3: CASSSAGQDEKLFF
V: TRBV6-6; length: 14; D: .; J: TRBJ2-7; size: .; DNA: TGTGCCAGCTCGGTGCAGGGTCATTTCTACGAGCAGTACTTC; CDR3: CASSVQGHFYEQYF
V: TRBV9; length: 16; D: TRBD1; J: TRBJ2-2; size: .; DNA: TGTGCCAGCAGCGTGAGGGACAGGGGGTACACCGGGGAGCTGTTTTTT; CDR3: CASSVRDRGYTGELFF
V: TRBV7-2; length: 16; D: TRBD2; J: TRBJ2-3; size: .; DNA: TGTGCCAGCAGCCGCCAAATAGCGGGGGGCACAGATACGCAGTATTTT; CDR3: CASSRQIAGGTDTQYF
V: TRBV7-2; length: 15; D: TRBD2; J: TRBJ2-1; size: .; DNA: TGTGCCAGCAGCCCCTCCAGCGGGGCGAACAATGAGCAGTTCTTC; CDR3: CASSPSSGANNEQFF
V: TRBV4-1; length: 20; D: TRBD2; J: TRBJ2-5; size: .; DNA: TGCGCCAGCAGCCAAGATCAAGGCGAACTAGCGGGAGGGCCTCGAGAGACCCAGTACTTC; CDR3: CASSQDQGELAGGPRETQYF
V: TRBV5-6; length: 14; D: TRBD1; J: TRBJ1-1; size: .; DNA: TGTGCCAGCAGCACCGACAGGGAAGGGGCTCTCGCTTTCTTT; CDR3: CASSTDREGALAFF
V: TRBV7-2; length: 16; D: TRBD2; J: TRBJ2-3; size: .; DNA: TGTGCCAGCAGCCGCCCGGGACTACTTAGCACAGATACGCAGTATTTT; CDR3: CASSRPGLLSTDTQYF